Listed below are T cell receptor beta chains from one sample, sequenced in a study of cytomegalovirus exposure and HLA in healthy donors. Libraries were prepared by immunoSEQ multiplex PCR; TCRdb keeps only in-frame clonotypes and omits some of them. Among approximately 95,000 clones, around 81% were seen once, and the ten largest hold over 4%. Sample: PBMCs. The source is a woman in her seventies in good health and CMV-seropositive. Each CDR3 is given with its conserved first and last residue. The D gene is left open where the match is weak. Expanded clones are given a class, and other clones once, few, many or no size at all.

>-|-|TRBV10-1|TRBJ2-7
CASSSYEQYF
TGCGCCAGCAGTTCCTACGAGCAGTACTTC
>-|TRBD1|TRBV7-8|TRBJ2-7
CASSLKGQPMSYEQYF
TGTGCCAGCAGCTTAAAGGGACAGCCTATGTCCTACGAGCAGTACTTC
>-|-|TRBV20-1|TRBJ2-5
CSAGRETQYF
TGCAGTGCTGGGCGAGAGACCCAGTACTTC
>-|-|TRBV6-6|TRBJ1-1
CASSYSGALGTEAFF
TGTGCCAGCAGTTACTCAGGGGCGCTCGGCACTGAAGCTTTCTTT
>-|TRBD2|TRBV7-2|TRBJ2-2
CASSVAGATTGELFF
TGTGCCAGCAGCGTAGCGGGAGCTACCACCGGGGAGCTGTTTTTT
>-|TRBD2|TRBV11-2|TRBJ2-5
CASSFPGLPVQETQYF
TGTGCCAGCAGCTTTCCGGGACTACCAGTTCAAGAGACCCAGTACTTC
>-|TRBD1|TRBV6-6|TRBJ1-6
CASSPRQGIFTPPLHF
TGTGCCAGCAGCCCCCGACAGGGGATATTTACTCCACCCCTCCACTTT
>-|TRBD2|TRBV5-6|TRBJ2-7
CASSLWPSYGREQYF
TGTGCCAGCAGCTTGTGGCCGAGCTACGGGAGGGAGCAGTACTTC
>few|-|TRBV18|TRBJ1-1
CASSPIRGWDTEAFF
TGTGCCAGCTCACCCATTCGGGGGTGGGACACTGAAGCTTTCTTT
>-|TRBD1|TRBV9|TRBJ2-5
CASSVDRDRGQGTQYF
TGTGCCAGCAGCGTAGATCGGGACAGGGGGCAGGGGACCCAGTACTTC
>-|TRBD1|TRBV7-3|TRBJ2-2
CASSLDRANTGELFF
TGTGCCAGCAGCCTCGACAGGGCCAACACCGGGGAGCTGTTTTTT
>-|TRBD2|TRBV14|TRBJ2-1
CASSRTSTKRSDEQFF
TGTGCCAGCAGCCGGACTAGCACGAAAAGGTCGGATGAGCAGTTCTTC
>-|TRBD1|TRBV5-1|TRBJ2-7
CASSATGSGTGSHEQYF
TGCGCCAGCAGCGCGACCGGATCCGGGACAGGGTCCCACGAGCAGTACTTC
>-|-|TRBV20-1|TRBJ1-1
CSARIGGRAFF
TGCAGTGCTAGGATCGGTGGGAGGGCTTTCTTT
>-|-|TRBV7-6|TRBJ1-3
CASSLASENSGNTIYF
TGTGCCAGCAGCTTAGCCTCGGAGAACTCTGGAAACACCATATATTTT
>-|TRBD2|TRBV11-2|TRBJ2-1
CATSEREAYNEQFF
TGTGCCACCTCGGAGCGGGAGGCCTACAATGAGCAGTTCTTC
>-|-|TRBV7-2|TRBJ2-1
CASSPPRGRSRGDYNEQFF
TGTGCCAGCAGCCCCCCGCGAGGGAGGAGCCGAGGGGACTACAATGAGCAGTTCTTC
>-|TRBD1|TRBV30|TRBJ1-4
CAWSVTGADEKLFF
TGTGCCTGGAGTGTGACAGGGGCGGATGAAAAACTGTTTTTT
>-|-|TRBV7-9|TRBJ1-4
CASSLDMVTNEKLFF
TGTGCCAGCAGCTTAGACATGGTAACTAATGAAAAACTGTTTTTT
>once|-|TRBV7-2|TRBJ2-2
CASSSRGTNTGELFF
TGTGCCAGCAGCTCCCGCGGAACGAACACCGGGGAGCTGTTTTTT
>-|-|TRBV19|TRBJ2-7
CASSPRHLTYEQYF
TGTGCCAGTAGCCCGAGACACCTAACCTACGAGCAGTACTTC
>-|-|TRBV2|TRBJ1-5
CASGPLGARNQPQHF
TGTGCCAGCGGCCCCTTGGGGGCTCGCAATCAGCCCCAGCATTTT
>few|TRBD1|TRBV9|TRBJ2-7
CASSVGQGAGEQYF
TGTGCCAGCAGCGTTGGACAGGGGGCGGGGGAGCAGTACTTC
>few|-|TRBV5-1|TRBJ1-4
CASSLNVAGQGEKLFF
TGCGCCAGCAGCCTGAACGTCGCGGGGCAAGGAGAAAAACTGTTTTTT
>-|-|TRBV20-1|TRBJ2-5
CSGDPETQYF
TGCAGTGGCGATCCGGAGACCCAGTACTTC
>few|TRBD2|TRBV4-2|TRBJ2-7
CASSQLPPGLGGYEQYF
TGTGCCAGCAGCCAGCTTCCTCCGGGACTAGGAGGATACGAGCAGTACTTC
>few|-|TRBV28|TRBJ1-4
CASSIQGKLFF
TGTGCCAGCAGTATCCAGGGGAAACTGTTTTTT
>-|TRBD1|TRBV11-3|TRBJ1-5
CASNLRRGQGNQPQHF
TGTGCCAGCAACCTTCGGAGGGGGCAGGGCAATCAGCCCCAGCATTTT
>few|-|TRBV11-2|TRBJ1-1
CASSLRGGTEAFF
TGTGCCAGCAGCTTACGGGGGGGCACTGAAGCTTTCTTT
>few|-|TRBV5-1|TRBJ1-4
CASSSSGGGRGGKLFF
TGCGCCAGCAGCTCGTCGGGCGGGGGGAGGGGCGGAAAACTGTTTTTT
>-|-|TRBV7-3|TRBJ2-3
CASSLKGGADTQYF
TGTGCCAGCAGCTTAAAGGGGGGGGCAGATACGCAGTATTTT
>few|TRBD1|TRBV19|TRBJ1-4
CASSIPTGGGEKLFF
TGTGCCAGTAGTATCCCGACAGGGGGCGGTGAAAAACTGTTTTTT